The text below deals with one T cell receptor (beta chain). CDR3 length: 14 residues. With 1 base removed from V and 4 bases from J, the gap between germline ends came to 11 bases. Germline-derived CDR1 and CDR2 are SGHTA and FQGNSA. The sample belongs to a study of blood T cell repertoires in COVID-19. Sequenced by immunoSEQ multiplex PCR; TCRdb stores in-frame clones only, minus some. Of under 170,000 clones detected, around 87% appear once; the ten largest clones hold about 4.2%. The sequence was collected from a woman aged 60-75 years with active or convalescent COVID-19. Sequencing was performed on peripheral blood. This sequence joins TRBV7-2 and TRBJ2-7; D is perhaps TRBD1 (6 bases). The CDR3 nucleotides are TGTGCCAGCAGCTTAGGAGGGCAGGGGTACGAGCAGTACTTC. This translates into CASSLGGQGYEQYF.